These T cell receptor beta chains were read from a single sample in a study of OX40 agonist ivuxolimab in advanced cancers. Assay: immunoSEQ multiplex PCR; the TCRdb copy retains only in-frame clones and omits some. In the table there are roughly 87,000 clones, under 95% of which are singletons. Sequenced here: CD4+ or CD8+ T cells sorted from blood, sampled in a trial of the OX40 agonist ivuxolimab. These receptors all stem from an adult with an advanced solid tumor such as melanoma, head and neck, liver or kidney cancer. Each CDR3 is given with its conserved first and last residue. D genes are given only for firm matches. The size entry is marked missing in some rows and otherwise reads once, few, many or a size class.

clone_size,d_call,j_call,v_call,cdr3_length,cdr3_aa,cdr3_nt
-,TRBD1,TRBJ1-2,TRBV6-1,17,CASSETGQGALVYGYTF,TGTGCCAGCAGTGAAACGGGACAGGGGGCCCTTGTCTATGGCTACACCTTC
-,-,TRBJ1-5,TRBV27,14,CASSLSRSNQPQHF,TGTGCCAGCAGTTTATCGAGGAGCAATCAGCCCCAGCATTTT
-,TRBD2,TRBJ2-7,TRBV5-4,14,CASSSASGSYEQYF,TGTGCCAGCAGCTCTGCTAGCGGTTCCTACGAGCAGTACTTC
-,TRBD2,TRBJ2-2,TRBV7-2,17,CASSLAPSGGNTGELFF,TGTGCCAGCAGCTTAGCGCCTAGCGGGGGTAACACCGGGGAGCTGTTTTTT
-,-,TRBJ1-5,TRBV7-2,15,CASSSPGVSNQPQHF,TGTGCCAGCAGCTCTCCGGGGGTTAGCAATCAGCCCCAGCATTTT
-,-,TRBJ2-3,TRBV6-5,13,CASSLDSTDTQYF,TGTGCCAGCAGTCTGGACAGCACAGATACGCAGTATTTT
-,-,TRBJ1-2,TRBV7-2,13,CASSLSGPGGYTF,TGTGCCAGCAGCTTATCGGGACCCGGGGGCTACACCTTC
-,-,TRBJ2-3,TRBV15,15,CATSRAVDTTDTQYF,TGTGCCACCAGCAGAGCTGTGGACACCACAGATACGCAGTATTTT
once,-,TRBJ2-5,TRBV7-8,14,CASSPGLLQETQYF,TGTGCCAGCAGCCCGGGACTCCTCCAAGAGACCCAGTACTTC
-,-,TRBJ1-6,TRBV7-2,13,CASSGGPNSPLHF,TGTGCCAGCAGCGGGGGGCCTAATTCACCCCTCCACTTT
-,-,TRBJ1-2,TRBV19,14,CASSTAGGSYGYTF,TGTGCCAGTAGTACCGCGGGCGGCAGCTATGGCTACACCTTC
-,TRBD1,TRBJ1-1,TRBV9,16,CASSSRQGTKGTEAFF,TGTGCCAGCAGCTCGAGACAGGGGACTAAAGGGACTGAAGCTTTCTTT
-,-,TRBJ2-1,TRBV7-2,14,CASSPGTLYNEQFF,TGTGCCAGCAGCCCAGGAACCCTGTACAATGAGCAGTTCTTC
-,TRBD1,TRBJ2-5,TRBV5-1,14,CASSSGQLEETQYF,TGCGCCAGCAGCTCGGGACAGCTGGAAGAGACCCAGTACTTC
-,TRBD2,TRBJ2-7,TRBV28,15,CASTLAGATSYEQYF,TGTGCCAGCACCCTAGCGGGAGCTACCTCCTACGAGCAGTACTTC
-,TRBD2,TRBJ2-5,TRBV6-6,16,CASSYALAGGGTPQYF,TGTGCCAGCAGTTACGCACTAGCGGGAGGGGGCACGCCCCAGTACTTC
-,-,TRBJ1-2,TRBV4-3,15,CASSQYPQTNYGYTF,TGCGCCAGCAGCCAGTACCCACAGACTAACTATGGCTACACCTTC
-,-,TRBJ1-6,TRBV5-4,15,CASSLGQPGYSPLHF,TGTGCCAGCAGCTTGGGACAACCCGGGTATTCACCCCTCCACTTT
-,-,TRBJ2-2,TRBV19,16,CASSILGGLDTGELFF,TGTGCCAGTAGTATACTCGGGGGCTTGGACACCGGGGAGCTGTTTTTT
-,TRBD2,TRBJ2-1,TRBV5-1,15,CANGGAGGGENEQFF,TGCGCCAACGGCGGAGCGGGAGGGGGAGAAAATGAGCAGTTCTTC
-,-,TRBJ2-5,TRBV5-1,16,CASSPVGGLGGETQYF,TGCGCCAGCAGCCCGGTGGGGGGGCTCGGTGGTGAGACCCAGTACTTC
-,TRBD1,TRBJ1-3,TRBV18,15,CASSPGQGGGNTIYF,TGTGCCAGCTCACCAGGACAGGGTGGAGGAAACACCATATATTTT